What follows is one T cell receptor (beta chain) and its context. This CDR3 is built from 15 residues. Germline V gene sequence: CDR1 DFQATT, CDR2 SNEGSKA (reference sequence). V was clipped by 0 bases and J by 7 bases; unmatched bases: 7. The template for TCR beta VDJ and CDR3 sequence profiling was genomic DNA. From the reads, TCRdb called clonotypes with MiXCR, one entry per CDR3 protein. The repertoire consists of about 210,000 distinct CDR3 sequences, with about 37% occurring once and the leading ten covering around 1.1%. These data belong to a study of CD8+CD57+ T cells in acquired aplastic anemia.

What was sequenced was sorted CD4+, CD8+, or CD8+CD57+ T cells (not recorded which) from PBMCs. The chain combines TRBV20-1 with TRBJ1-4, with 8 bases lining up with TRBD1. The TCR sequence derives from a human donor in good health, serving as a control. CDR3 sequence reads: CSARDLSGQGEKLFF. DNA for the CDR3: TGCAGTGCTAGAGATCTTTCAGGACAGGGTGAAAAACTGTTTTTT.